The 10 T cell receptor beta chains in this list originate from one sample, sequenced in a study of T cells in Graves' hyperthyroidism and ophthalmopathy. Amplification of TCR beta CDR3 regions used RNA as the template. Carried out on the TCR CDR3, a first-round RT-PCR used the HTBI primer set. TCRdb re-analysed the multiplex PCR reads in MiXCR, keeping a single row per CDR3 protein. In the table there are around 290,000 distinct CDR3 sequences, approximately 17% of which are singletons. Sequencing was done on a sample of blood. All receptors derive from a woman aged 60-75 years with Graves' ophthalmopathy.

Only a few counts were recorded for this clonotype. The chain links TRBV6-1 to TRBJ2-5, with 9 nucleotides matching TRBD1. J gave up 9 bases and V 5 bases, and 10 bases lay outside the gene matches. The CDR3 is 14 amino acids. The germline V gene has CDR1 MNHNS and CDR2 SASEGT. The CDR3 nucleotides are TGTGCCAGCAGTTTTCCGGGACAGGGTACGGCCCAGTACTTC. It specifies CASSFPGQGTAQYF.

This clonotype was counted at least ten times. The gene calls are TRBV20-1 and TRBJ2-5, with 9 bases lining up with TRBD2. In germline, CDR1 is DFQATT, CDR2 SNEGSKA (reference sequence). There are 15 residues in the CDR3. The J segment lost 2 bases and the V segment lost 0 bases, leaving 4 bases of the junction unmatched. DNA of the CDR3: TGCAGTGCTAGAGATGCTAGCGGGGATCAAGAGACCCAGTACTTC. Amino acids: CSARDASGDQETQYF.

This clonotype was seen ten or more times. V gene TRBV12-3 or TRBV12-4 combines with J gene TRBJ1-5; D is unresolved. V dropped 3 bases and J dropped 6 bases, with 9 bases sitting between them. This CDR3 is 13 amino acids long. The CDR3 loop is CASSLLPGQPQHF. The CDR3 DNA reads as TGTGCCAGCAGTTTGCTGCCCGGTCAGCCCCAGCATTTT.

This clonotype was counted ten times or more. The genes are TRBV20-1 and TRBJ1-5, with D maybe TRBD1 (5 bases). Trimming took 6 bases from V and 1 from J, leaving 16 bases between them. This CDR3 is 15 amino acids long. Germline CDR1 reads DFQATT; CDR2 reads SNEGSKA (reference sequence). The CDR3 sequence is CSAAGRGESNQPQHF. The CDR3 DNA follows: TGCAGTGCCGCCGGTCGGGGGGAGAGCAATCAGCCCCAGCATTTT.

This clonotype was seen many times. The chain uses TRBV18 and TRBJ2-2; the match to TRBD1 covers 7 bases. The CDR3 is 14 amino acids. In germline, CDR1 is KGHSH, CDR2 LQKENI. V lost 9 bases, J lost 7 bases, and 11 bases stayed unmatched. The CDR3 DNA reads as TGTGCCAGTCGGACAGGATCCACCGGCGGGGAGCTGTTTTTT. Amino acids: CASRTGSTGGELFF.

In this sample, this clonotype turned up a few times. The chain combines TRBV19 with TRBJ2-2; 12 positions agree with TRBD1. Trimming removed 4 bases from V and 6 bases from J; junction bases left unmatched: 6. The CDR3 sequence is 16 residues long. Germline loops: CDR1 LNHDA, CDR2 SQIVND (reference sequence). CDR3 protein: CASSTGTGGDAGELFF. CDR3 in DNA: TGTGCCAGTAGTACGGGGACAGGGGGCGACGCCGGGGAGCTGTTTTTT. Together with reference TRBV19 and TRBJ2-2, the CDR3 gives the full variable domain: DGGITQSPKYLFRKEGQNVTLSCEQNLNHDAMYWYRQDPGQGLRLIYYSQIVNDFQKGDIAEGYSVSREKKESFPLTVTSAQKNPTAFYLCASSTGTGGDAGELFFGEGSRLTVL.

A few counts support this clonotype. The chain couples TRBV9 to TRBJ2-1; D perhaps matches TRBD2 (7 bases). The CDR3 runs 17 residues. V was clipped by 0 bases and J by 3 bases, with 16 bases between them. Germline values: CDR1 SGDLS, CDR2 YYNGEE. The CDR3 region has the DNA TGTGCCAGCAGCGTAGGGGTTGGGGGGGGCCACTACAATGAGCAGTTCTTC. This encodes CASSVGVGGGHYNEQFF.

The gene calls are TRBV18 and TRBJ2-5; no clear D gene. V was trimmed by 5 bases and J by 2 bases, leaving 12 bases between them. The CDR3 covers 14 residues. The germline V gene encodes CDR1 KGHSH and CDR2 LQKENI. In DNA form, the CDR3 reads TGTGCCAGCTCAGACCGGGCCGGACAAGAGACCCAGTACTTC. It yields the protein CASSDRAGQETQYF.

This clonotype has more than one count but fewer than ten. The chain couples TRBV12-3 or TRBV12-4 to TRBJ1-1; D perhaps matches TRBD1 (5 bases). This CDR3 is built from 15 residues. The V and J ends lost 6 bases and 3 bases respectively, with 17 bases between them. CDR3 amino acids: CASRGRDGAYTEAFF. The CDR3 bases are TGTGCCAGCAGGGGCCGGGACGGAGCATACACTGAAGCTTTCTTT.

This clonotype was seen many times. The chain recombines TRBV12-3 or TRBV12-4 with TRBJ2-4, with 9 bases identical to TRBD1. The CDR3 totals 14 residues. With V trimmed by 7 bases and J by 0 bases, 1 base remained unmatched. As DNA, the CDR3 is TGTGCCAGCAAACAGGGGGCAGCCAAAAACATTCAGTACTTC. Protein product: CASKQGAAKNIQYF.